This T cell receptor beta chain was identified in a study of blood T cell repertoires in COVID-19 (dated by TCRdb to 2018 to 2021). About the study as a whole: Samples from collaborators originated in the United States, Italy and Spain and spanned both the acute and convalescent phases of COVID-19. The prospective study material was composed of cDNA or gDNA derived from T cells, B-cell-depleted T cells, or PBMCs. The dataset comprised deeply sampled blood TCRbeta repertoires from subjects exposed to, actively infected with, or recovered from COVID-19. A freely available public database, intended as a resource for researchers studying the immune response to SARS-CoV-2, is where the repertoires were released. Samples were obtained from the ongoing ImmuneRACE study (first 160 participants) and from about 1,300 subjects provided by 6 global collaborators. A de-identified subject ID, COVID-19 status, age in years and sex were almost always included in the sample metadata. Where HLA class I and class II types were available, the types were taken from metadata supplied by the sample provider, not from assay-based typing. Study-level results and caveats: How much clinical and demographic metadata was included differed by source and by participant, and the metadata was provided uncurated.

To note about this clone: No antigen is known for it. Per-base qualities were not stored, and no clone one base away is much larger.

For CDR1 and CDR2, the germline V gene (reference sequence) lists LGHDT and YNNKEL. Trimming removed 5 bases from V and 6 bases from J, leaving 10 bases between the germline ends. From the cysteine through the phenylalanine, the CDR3 covers 13 amino acids. CDR3 DNA is the only sequence kept; it has 39 bases, read in frame from the first base. TCRbeta CDR3 regions were amplified from genomic DNA using the immunoSEQ Assay, a bias-controlled multiplex PCR. The paper's processing steps were these. Within the assay, amplification of reference gene primers was used to estimate how many nucleated cells each sample contained. To quantify the absolute abundance of each unique TCRbeta CDR3 rearrangement, sequence reads were collapsed and filtered. For each sample, productive Simpson clonality was calculated by taking the square root of Simpson's diversity index across productive rearrangements. The source is immuneACCESS, and TCRdb retained only in-frame sequences with V and J called. Part of the clones is not carried over; for the studies checked, unresolved V genes explain less than half of this, and the remainder is unexplained. V and J calls plus clone size are reproduced from that table; the DNA served to infer D and trimming. Present in this sample are a few hundred thousand clones, about 91% of which were seen just once. The ten largest account for approximately 9.4% of the sample.

Participants in the prospective study were aged roughly 18 to 89 years, lived in 20 to 25 United States geographic areas, and enrolled through a virtual design. In the prospective study, participants were assigned to cohorts based on the clinical history participants reported in a screening survey and a study questionnaire. Recovered participants in ImmuneRACE Cohort 3 were defined by two consecutive negative NP/OP PCR tests, clearance by a healthcare professional, or resolution of symptoms. Mobile phlebotomists in the prospective study collected whole blood, serum and a nasopharyngeal or oropharyngeal swab from every participant. Participants in the prospective study had the option to provide additional blood draws and questionnaires over an approximately 2-month period. Before DNA extraction, blood samples from the prospective study were shipped at room temperature or frozen.

The sample comprised PBMCs or T cells enriched from blood (not recorded which). Rearrangement joined TRBV3-1 (or the pseudogene TRBV3-2) to TRBJ2-2, with the D segment identity uncertain. The receptor's source is a woman aged 40 to 50 who had recovered from COVID-19. The DNA reads as follows: TGTGCCAGCAGCTATTCAGGCTCCGGGGAGCTGTTTTTT. It translates as CASSYSGSGELFF.